This T cell receptor beta chain was recovered during a study of blood T cell repertoires in COVID-19. Study members were between roughly 18 and 100 years old and lived in 25 or so US regions. What the recovered Cohort 3 donors had was two negative PCRs, clearance, or symptom resolution. Here immunoSEQ multiplex PCR was the method, and the copy in TCRdb shows in-frame clones only, minus some. The sample yields around 250,000 clones, 75% to 90% seen once. Trimming pared 0 bases from V and 6 bases from J, leaving 7 bases between. CDR1 is SGDLS and CDR2 is YYNGEE in the germline V gene. CDR3 length: 13 residues.

The chain recombines TRBV9 with TRBJ1-5; unclear D gene. The sample consisted of PBMCs or T cells enriched from blood (not recorded which). The receptor was isolated from a woman aged 45 to 65 who had recovered from COVID-19. For the CDR3, the DNA is TGTGCCAGCAGCGTAGATGGAGTTCAGCCCCAGCATTTT. Translation: CASSVDGVQPQHF.